These 9 T cell receptor beta chains originate from one sample sequenced in a study of molecular identifiers for immune sequencing clone quantification. TCRdb analysed the PCR reads with MiXCR anew, one entry per CDR3 protein. The profile shows some 680,000 distinct CDR3 sequences, roughly 25% of them singletons. The sequencing input was naive CD8+ T cells from blood, with Jurkat cell RNA spiked in. Subset given: FACS-sorted CD8+CD4-CCR7+CD45RA+ naive T cells. Source of these receptors: a human donor in good health. Some libraries in this study had Jurkat cell RNA spiked in.

In this sample, this clonotype turned up many times. The genes are TRBV4-2 and TRBJ1-1, with D perhaps matching TRBD1 (5 bases). Per germline, CDR1 LGHNA and CDR2 YNFKEQ. The CDR3 is made up of 16 amino acids. The V gene lost 0 bases and the J gene lost 4 bases, with 15 bases spanning the gap. CDR3 residues: CASSQDYGGGVTEAFF. For the CDR3, the DNA is TGTGCCAGCAGCCAAGATTACGGGGGTGGGGTCACTGAAGCTTTCTTT.

Ten or more counts support this clonotype. The genes are TRBV23-1 and TRBJ2-3, with 7 bases fitting TRBD1. TRBV23-1 is known as an ORF, though its function is uncertain. The CDR3 is 15 residues long. With V trimmed by 2 bases and J by 3 bases, 5 bases remained unmatched. In DNA, the CDR3 is TGCGCCAGCAGTCAAAGGGGGCGCGGGACAGATACGCAGTATTTT. This encodes CASSQRGRGTDTQYF.

With respect to this clonotype: A much larger clone sits a single nucleotide away, making a read error possible. The chain joins TRBV29-1 to TRBJ2-5, with TRBD1 matching 7 bases. There are 13 residues in the CDR3. Germline V gives CDR1 SQVTM, CDR2 ANQGSEA. This CDR3 is CCVDLTGSETQYF. The CDR3 DNA follows: TGCTGCGTTGACCTGACAGGGTCGGAGACCCAGTACTTC.

This clonotype was found a few times. The chain carries TRBV6-1 and TRBJ1-5, with D uncertain. CDR3 length equals 14 residues. V was clipped by 6 bases and J by 3 bases, with 12 bases between them. CDR1 is MNHNS and CDR2 is SASEGT in the germline V gene. The CDR3 nucleotides read TGTGCCAGCAGGGCGTACGGCGCCAATCAGCCCCAGCATTTT. The encoded protein is CASRAYGANQPQHF.

In its sample, this clonotype was seen a few times. The chain couples TRBV28 to TRBJ1-1, with a tentative D call TRBD1 (6 bases). The CDR3 has 13 residues. V was cut by 3 bases and J by 11 bases, with 16 bases left in between. Germline V gives CDR1 MDHEN, CDR2 SYDVKM. The CDR3 here is CASSFWGLPGAFF. In nucleotides, the CDR3 is TGTGCCAGCAGTTTTTGGGGGCTTCCGGGGGCTTTCTTT.

This clonotype appeared a few times. V gene TRBV7-9 combines with J gene TRBJ2-5, with D maybe TRBD1 (7 bases). There are 16 residues in the CDR3. Trimming left V 4 bases short and J 5 bases short, with 20 bases between. Germline loops: CDR1 SEHNR, CDR2 FQNEAQ (reference sequence). The CDR3 bases are TGTGCCAGCAGCTCTAGGCTGCAGGGGGGAATGGAGACCCAGTACTTC. Residues: CASSSRLQGGMETQYF.

This clonotype has a handful of counts. This chain links TRBV4-1 with TRBJ2-2; weak D call: TRBD1 (6 bases). Germline CDR1 reads MGHRA; CDR2 reads YSYEKL. V shed 1 base and J shed 4 bases, with 13 bases lying between them. This CDR3 is built from 16 residues. Here the CDR3 DNA reads TGCGCCAGCAGCCAAGCAACAGGGACGGGCACCGGGGAGCTGTTTTTT. Protein product: CASSQATGTGTGELFF.

The gene calls are TRBV7-9 and TRBJ2-1, with 8 bases fitting TRBD2. This CDR3 has 15 amino acids. V gave up 2 bases and J gave up 9 bases; unmatched junction bases: 9. The V gene's germline CDR1 is SEHNR and CDR2 FQNEAQ (reference sequence). CDR3 protein: CASSLPGGASAEQFF. The CDR3 nucleotides are TGTGCCAGCAGCTTACCCGGGGGGGCCTCGGCTGAGCAGTTCTTC.

Details on this clonotype: It may be a read error: a sequence one base away is much more abundant. This chain links TRBV6-2 or TRBV6-3 with TRBJ2-7; D tentatively fits TRBD1 or TRBD2 (5 bases each). The V gene's germline CDR1 is MNHEY and CDR2 SVGEGT. This CDR3 has 12 residues. The CDR3 reads CASSWDQYERYF. For the CDR3, the DNA is TGTGCCAGCAGTTGGGACCAGTACGAGCGGTACTTC.